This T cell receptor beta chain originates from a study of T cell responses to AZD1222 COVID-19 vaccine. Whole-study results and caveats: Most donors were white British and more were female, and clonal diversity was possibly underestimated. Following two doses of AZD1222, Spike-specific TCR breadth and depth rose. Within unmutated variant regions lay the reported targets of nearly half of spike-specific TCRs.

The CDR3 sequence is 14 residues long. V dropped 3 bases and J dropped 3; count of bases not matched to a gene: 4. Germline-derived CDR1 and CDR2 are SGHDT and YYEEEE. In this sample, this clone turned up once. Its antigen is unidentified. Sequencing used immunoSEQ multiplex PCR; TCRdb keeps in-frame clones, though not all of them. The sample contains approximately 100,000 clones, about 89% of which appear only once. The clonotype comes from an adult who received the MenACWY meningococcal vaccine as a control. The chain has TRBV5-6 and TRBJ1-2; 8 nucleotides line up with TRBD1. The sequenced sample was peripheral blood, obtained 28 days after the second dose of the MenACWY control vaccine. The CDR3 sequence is CASSSGQGDYGYTF. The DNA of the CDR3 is TGTGCCAGCAGCTCCGGACAGGGCGACTATGGCTACACCTTC.